This TCR beta chain was documented in a study of blood T cell repertoires in COVID-19. Whole-study context: Sites across the United States, Italy and Spain contributed samples from acute and convalescent COVID-19. Sample material is recorded as cDNA or gDNA derived from T cells, B-cell-depleted T cells, or PBMCs.

Trimming removed 3 bases from V and 5 bases from J, with 10 bases in between. This CDR3 region has 13 residues. Per the germline V gene, CDR1 is LNHDA and CDR2 is SQIVND (reference sequence). As handled by the study authors: How many nucleated cells were present was estimated from reference gene primer amplification. Assay used: immunoSEQ multiplex PCR; TCRdb lists only in-frame clones, some missing. V and J calls and clone size come straight from that table; D and trimming were deduced from the DNA. The profile covers about 490,000 clones, with roughly 85% appearing a single time and approximately 3.4% taken by the ten largest.

The chain combines TRBV19 with TRBJ1-2; no definite D call. The source is a human donor in a cohort sampled during active COVID-19. Sequencing was done on a sample of peripheral blood. The CDR3 DNA follows: TGTGCCAGTAGTATTCGCGGGATGTATGGCTACACCTTC. Residues: CASSIRGMYGYTF.